The source of this T cell receptor (beta chain) is a study of blood T cell repertoires in COVID-19. Study as a whole: Acute-phase and convalescent COVID-19 samples originated in the United States, Italy and Spain. T cells, B-cell-depleted T cells, or PBMCs provided the cDNA or gDNA that served as material.

This clone was observed a single time. The CDR3 length is 20 residues. From germline, CDR1 is MNHEY and CDR2 SMNVEV (reference sequence). Trimming took 4 bases from V and 0 from J; bases not matched to a gene: 16. Per the authors' pipeline: Estimation of nucleated cell counts was performed using reference gene primer amplification. Assay: immunoSEQ multiplex PCR; the TCRdb copy retains only in-frame clones and omits some. V, J and clone size derive from that table, while D and trimming were established from the DNA sequence. The sample carries 92,000 or so clones, around 72% recorded once. The chain joins TRBV27 to TRBJ1-5, with 9 nucleotides matching TRBD1. The sequencing input was peripheral blood. This sequence originates from an elderly woman with acute or convalescent COVID-19. In DNA, the CDR3 is TGTGCCAGCAGTTCCCAATTCCTGGGACAGGGAGCCTATAGCAATCAGCCCCAGCATTTT. This translates into CASSSQFLGQGAYSNQPQHF.